This section outlines one TCR beta chain sequence together with its context. Donors had localized lung adenocarcinoma, a non-small cell lung cancer. The data were taken from a study of CD4 and CD8 cells across lung adenocarcinoma regions. This CDR3 is 14 amino acids long. Trimming pared 5 bases from V and 2 bases from J, leaving 10 bases between. CDR1 is SGHTA, CDR2 FQGNSA, per germline. TCRdb reanalysed the PCR reads using MiXCR and keeps one entry per CDR3 protein. The repertoire holds roughly 4,000 distinct CDR3 sequences, with roughly 51% as singletons. The sequence came from a female donor with lung adenocarcinoma. The CD4 and CD8 labels of this study may be unreliable. The sequenced sample consisted of CD4+ T cells from the center of a lung tumor. The genes are TRBV7-2 and TRBJ2-4; D not resolved. The CDR3 region has the DNA TGTGCCAGCAGCAGTTCTAATTCCAAAAACATTCAGTACTTC. It yields the protein CASSSSNSKNIQYF.